This T cell receptor (beta chain) stems from a study of T cells in Graves' hyperthyroidism and ophthalmopathy. This clonotype turned up a few times. From germline, CDR1 is SGHRS and CDR2 YFSETQ. V was shortened by 3 bases and J by 8 bases, with 12 bases between the two germline ends. The CDR3 extends over 13 amino acids. Amplified TCR beta CDR3 regions derived from RNA transcripts. TCR CDR3 underwent first-round RT-PCR with the HTBI primer set. MiXCR was run by TCRdb on the multiplex PCR reads, yielding one entry per CDR3 protein. Among roughly 740,000 distinct CDR3 sequences listed, about 16% were seen once. A roughly 9.3 ml volume of fresh peripheral blood provided the PBMCs.

The sample was blood. This TCR derives from a man between 18 and 29 years old with Graves' hyperthyroidism. The genes are TRBV5-1 and TRBJ2-1; D not certain. The CDR3 reads CASSSGPQDEQFF. CDR3 nucleotide sequence: TGCGCCAGCAGCTCAGGCCCTCAGGATGAGCAGTTCTTC. Combining the CDR3 with reference TRBV5-1 and TRBJ2-1 gives the whole variable domain KAGVTQTPRYLIKTRGQQVTLSCSPISGHRSVSWYQQTPGQGLQFLFEYFSETQRNKGNFPGRFSGRQFSNSRSEMNVSTLELGDSALYLCASSSGPQDEQFFGPGTRLTVL.